Detailed here is one T cell receptor beta chain. This entry belongs to a study of blood T cell repertoires in COVID-19. At the level of the study: Whether acute or convalescent, the COVID-19 samples came from the United States, Italy and Spain. PBMCs, B-cell-depleted T cells, or T cells provided the cDNA or gDNA that made up the material.

In the study's own analysis: Amplification from reference gene primers served as the basis for estimated nucleated cell counts. Sequenced by immunoSEQ multiplex PCR; TCRdb stores in-frame clones only, minus some. For V, J and clone size, that table is used; D and trimming come from the DNA. Of about 120,000 clones detected, around 86% appear once; the ten largest clones hold around 11%. The clonotype comes from a man in his 60s with acute or convalescent COVID-19. Source material: peripheral blood.

The DNA of the CDR3 is TGTGCCAGCAGCAAAAGTGGAAGGACAGTCCAGCCCCAGCATTTT. Encoded protein: CASSKSGRTVQPQHF. This chain uses TRBV21-1 with TRBJ1-5; the table's D call, TRBD1, has no DNA check behind it. TRBV21-1 is a pseudogene segment. CDR3 size: 15 residues.